Sequencing of this T cell receptor (beta chain) was carried out in a study of long-term antiretroviral therapy in people with HIV. V was pared by 4 bases and J by 10 bases, with 10 bases between. Germline lookup yields CDR1 SGHAT and CDR2 FQNNGV. The CDR3 totals 12 residues. Researchers ran immunoSEQ v3.0 at survey level. Using immunoSEQ multiplex PCR, the repertoire was profiled, and TCRdb retains in-frame clones only, with some absent. Of approximately 39,000 clones listed, roughly 80% were seen once; the top ten hold roughly 4.9%. The receptor was derived from a man between 18 and 29 years old with HIV. This sequence joins TRBV11-2 and TRBJ1-4; possibly TRBD1 for D (5 bases). This material consisted of unsorted PBMCs, taken 1.5 years after starting antiretroviral therapy. The CDR3 DNA is TGTGCCAGCAGCTCAGGGACGGGAAAACTGTTTTTT. Protein: CASSSGTGKLFF.